Here is one T cell receptor (beta chain) with its context. Its specificity is not known. This sample is drawn from a study of early T cells in non-severe SARS-CoV-2 infection. Study at large: Alpha and beta chains were unpaired, from unsorted whole-blood bulk RNA. Overall study findings and caveats: Private and CD4 specificities were missed by VDJdb matching, which favored anti-spike CD8 responses.

The V gene lost 7 bases and the J gene lost 3 bases, with 17 bases spanning the gap. CDR3 length: 15 residues. Unique molecular identifier tags were affixed to discrete cDNA molecules. TCRdb re-called the 5' RACE reads with MiXCR, one entry per CDR3 protein. The profile shows some 40,000 distinct CDR3 sequences, over 5% of them singletons. V gene TRBV12-3 or TRBV12-4 combines with J gene TRBJ2-3; TRBD2 might be the D (5 bases). The source was whole blood, collected at baseline. This clonotype was obtained from an adult who was a healthcare worker with PCR-confirmed SARS-CoV-2 infection or an uninfected control (not recorded which). The CDR3 loop is CASKFLAGGTDTQYF. CDR3 nucleotides: TGTGCCAGCAAATTTCTCGCGGGTGGGACAGATACGCAGTATTTT.